This paragraph reports one T cell receptor (beta chain). The CDR3 is 17 amino acids. Germline CDR1 is LGHNA and CDR2 is YNFKEQ. The V and J ends lost 0 bases and 5 bases, in that order; junction bases with no gene match: 10. The sample belongs to a study of shared T cell receptors in the human thymus. This table comes from immunoSEQ multiplex PCR, and its TCRdb copy is limited to in-frame clones, with some not included. The sample records almost 550,000 clones, around 78% being singletons. The same sample was also studied in work on human thymus T cells. From that study: Corrective surgery for congenital heart defects was being performed on the healthy Finnish infants who served as donors.

The source material was thymocytes. This clonotype originated in a boy less than two years old with a congenital heart defect. This chain links TRBV4-2 with TRBJ2-1, with TRBD2 identical over 7 bases. CDR3 loop: CASSQEWRERDNNEQFF. CDR3 sequence (DNA): TGTGCCAGCAGCCAAGAATGGCGGGAGAGGGATAACAATGAGCAGTTCTTC.